Sequencing of this TCR beta chain was carried out in a study of blood T cell repertoires in COVID-19. The overall study: T cells, B-cell-depleted T cells, or PBMCs supplied cDNA or gDNA.

The CDR3 has 14 residues. Germline V gives CDR1 SGHAT, CDR2 FQNNGV. The J segment lost 1 base and the V segment lost 1 base, leaving 0 bases of the junction unmatched. Of note for this clone: Other nucleotide sequences from this sample produce the same CDR3.

In the authors' methods: Reference gene primer amplification gave nucleated cell count estimates. TCRdb's table, derived via immunoSEQ multiplex PCR, lists solely in-frame clones and lacks some. V, J and clone size are taken as reported in that table, and D and trimming were inferred from the DNA itself. The top ten hold 4.1% of the sample, which has some 270,000 clones, 90% seen once. Sequencing used PBMCs or T cells enriched from blood (not recorded which). J is TRBJ2-7 and V is TRBV11-2, with 8 bases aligning to TRBD2. This TCR derives from a woman in her thirties with acute COVID-19. CDR3 region: CASSLAGGSYEQYF. DNA of the CDR3: TGTGCCAGCAGCTTAGCGGGAGGGTCCTACGAGCAGTACTTC.